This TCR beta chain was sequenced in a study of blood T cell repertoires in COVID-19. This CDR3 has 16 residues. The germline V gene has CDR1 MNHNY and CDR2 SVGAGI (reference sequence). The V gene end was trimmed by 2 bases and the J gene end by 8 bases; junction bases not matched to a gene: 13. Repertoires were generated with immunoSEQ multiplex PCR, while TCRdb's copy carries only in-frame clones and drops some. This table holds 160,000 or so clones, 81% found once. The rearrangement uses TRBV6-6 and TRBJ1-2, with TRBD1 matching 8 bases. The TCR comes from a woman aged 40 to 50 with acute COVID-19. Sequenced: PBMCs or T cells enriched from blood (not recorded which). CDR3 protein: CASSYGENRGTRGYTF. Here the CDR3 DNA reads TGTGCCAGCAGTTACGGGGAGAACAGGGGGACTCGCGGCTACACCTTC.